Presented here are 23 T cell receptor beta chains from one specimen sequenced in a study of cytomegalovirus exposure and HLA in healthy donors. The PCR used 60 Vbeta and 13 Jbeta primers. The assay was immunoSEQ multiplex PCR, and TCRdb's table has in-frame clones only and misses some. Here the sample spans some 100,000 clones, about four fifths being singletons. The sequenced material came from PBMCs. The receptors stem from a woman aged 35 to 49 in good health and CMV-seronegative.

About this clone itself: At one end, the junction sequence differs from germline, possibly due to a read error. The rearrangement joins TRBV7-9 to TRBJ2-7; TRBD2 aligns across 8 bases. The CDR3 length is 11 residues. Germline V gene lookup returns CDR1 SEHNR and CDR2 FQNEAQ (reference sequence). For the CDR3, the DNA is TGTTCCAGCAGCTCCGGACTAGCTAGACACTTC. Translated, it gives CSSSSGLARHF.

The chain links TRBV4-1 to TRBJ2-1; 7 bases line up with TRBD1. Germline V gene data show CDR1 as MGHRA and CDR2 as YSYEKL. The CDR3 sequence is 16 residues long. V lost 4 bases, J lost 4 bases, and 10 bases stayed unmatched. CDR3 DNA: TGCGCCAGCAGCCTTCGCCGGGACAGAAAATACAATGAGCAGTTCTTC. This translates into CASSLRRDRKYNEQFF.

The rearrangement joins TRBV28 to TRBJ1-1, with 10 bases identical to TRBD1. The V gene end was trimmed by 4 bases and the J gene end by 3 bases; junction bases not matched to a gene: 8. This CDR3 has 16 amino acids. CDR1 is MDHEN and CDR2 is SYDVKM in the germline V gene. CDR3 amino acids: CASSSRKTGGYTEAFF. The DNA of the CDR3 is TGTGCCAGCAGTTCCAGAAAGACAGGGGGCTACACTGAAGCTTTCTTT.

The chain couples TRBV2 to TRBJ2-7; 10 bases are shared with TRBD2. The CDR3 length is 18 residues. Per germline, CDR1 SNHLY and CDR2 FYNNEI. With V trimmed by 7 bases and J by 2 bases, 17 bases remained unmatched. For the CDR3, the DNA is TGTGCCAGCATGATAGGGCTAGCGGGAGATTGGCCTCCCTACGAGCAGTACTTC. Encoded protein: CASMIGLAGDWPPYEQYF. The whole variable domain, filled in from reference TRBV2 and TRBJ2-7, reads EPEVTQTPSHQVTQMGQEVILRCVPISNHLYFYWYRQILGQKVEFLVSFYNNEISEKSEIFDDQFSVERPDGSNFTLKIRSTKLEDSAMYFCASMIGLAGDWPPYEQYFGPGTRLTVT.

The chain carries TRBV25-1 and TRBJ2-3, with 13 bases lining up with TRBD2. The CDR3 length is 16 residues. The junction had 5 bases not matched to a gene; V was cut back by 7 bases and J by 1 base. Germline lookup yields CDR1 MGHDK and CDR2 SYGVNS. As DNA, the CDR3 is TGTGCCAGCAATCCAGGGACTAGCGGGGGCACAGATACGCAGTATTTT. Its protein product is CASNPGTSGGTDTQYF.

This chain joins TRBV5-6 and TRBJ1-1, with TRBD1 as a possible D gene (6 bases). The ends were cut back, 5 bases at V and 1 base at J, with 12 bases in the middle. Per germline, CDR1 SGHDT and CDR2 YYEEEE. The CDR3 totals 14 residues. CDR3 loop: CASSGGARNTEAFF. CDR3 in DNA: TGTGCCAGCAGTGGGGGGGCCAGGAACACTGAAGCTTTCTTT.

The chain uses TRBV7-9 and TRBJ2-5; tentatively, D is TRBD1 (5 bases). The germline V and J ends were trimmed by 1 base and 3 bases, with 9 bases remaining between them. CDR3 length equals 14 residues. CDR1 and CDR2 from the germline V gene are SEHNR and FQNEAQ (reference sequence). CDR3 coding DNA: TGTGCCAGCAGCTTAGGACAGCTAAAAGAGACCCAGTACTTC. Protein: CASSLGQLKETQYF.

V and J are TRBV29-1 and TRBJ2-2; D is unclear. Germline CDR1 is SQVTM and CDR2 is ANQGSEA. V gave up 0 bases and J gave up 3 bases, with 8 bases separating them. This CDR3 comprises 14 residues. CDR3 coding DNA: TGCAGCGTTGAAGATCTTGGAGACACCGGGGAGCTGTTTTTT. As protein: CSVEDLGDTGELFF.

The chain recombines TRBV18 with TRBJ2-5; 8 positions agree with TRBD1. V lost 4 bases and J lost 5; bases outside the gene matches: 3. Germline CDR1 is KGHSH and CDR2 is LQKENI. CDR3 length equals 13 residues. The CDR3: CASSRTGMETQYF. In DNA form, the CDR3 reads TGTGCCAGCTCACGGACAGGGATGGAGACCCAGTACTTC.

On this clone: Compared with germline, one end of the junction differs, possibly owing to a read error. The chain uses TRBV7-9 and TRBJ2-7, with D possibly matching TRBD1 (5 bases). CDR3 length: 13 residues. From germline, CDR1 is SEHNR and CDR2 FQNEAQ (reference sequence). Here the CDR3 reads CSSSLDTGAEQYF. CDR3 DNA sequence: TGTTCCAGCAGCTTAGATACAGGTGCCGAGCAGTACTTC. The variable domain in full, completed from reference TRBV7-9 and TRBJ2-7, reads DTGVSQNPRHKITKRGQNVTFRCDPISEHNRLYWYRQTLGQGPEFLTYFQNEAQLEKSRLLSDRFSAERPKGSFSTLEIQRTEQGDSAMYLCSSSLDTGAEQYFGPGTRLTVT.

There are a few counts of this clone. The gene calls are TRBV2 and TRBJ2-3; tentative D call: TRBD1 (6 bases). CDR3 length equals 14 residues. The ends were cut back, 4 bases at V and 3 bases at J, with 11 bases in the middle. CDR1 SNHLY and CDR2 FYNNEI come from the germline V gene. CDR3 nucleotides: TGTGCCAGCAGTGGGGGCAGGGGAACAGATACGCAGTATTTT. Encoded protein: CASSGGRGTDTQYF.

The chain employs TRBV29-1 and TRBJ2-7; the D gene is possibly TRBD2 (6 bases). The CDR3 loop spans 11 amino acids. Between the trimmed V and J ends, which lost 3 bases and 12 bases, there was a span of 15 bases. Germline V gene sequence: CDR1 SQVTM, CDR2 ANQGSEA. The CDR3 here is CSVDLGRGSYF. The CDR3 DNA reads as TGCAGCGTTGATCTCGGGCGGGGCTCGTACTTC.

This chain uses TRBV11-2 with TRBJ1-2; no definite D call. With 5 bases removed from V and 4 bases from J, the gap between germline ends came to 14 bases. This CDR3 has 14 amino acids. Germline V gene lookup returns CDR1 SGHAT and CDR2 FQNNGV. CDR3 in amino acids: CASSPSALGYGYTF. Written as DNA, the CDR3 is TGTGCCAGCAGCCCTAGTGCCCTCGGCTATGGCTACACCTTC.

The V call is TRBV5-1, the J call TRBJ2-3; a weak D match, TRBD1 (7 bases). With 4 bases removed from V and 1 base from J, the gap between germline ends came to 16 bases. This CDR3 has 16 amino acids. Per germline, CDR1 SGHRS and CDR2 YFSETQ. CDR3 residues: CASSAQGRQGTDTQYF. The CDR3 DNA follows: TGCGCCAGCAGCGCACAGGGGAGGCAGGGCACAGATACGCAGTATTTT.

On this clone: Other DNA sequences within the sample encode an identical CDR3. The chain combines TRBV27 with TRBJ1-6; no definite D call. This CDR3 is built from 14 residues. Germline V gene sequence: CDR1 MNHEY, CDR2 SMNVEV (reference sequence). V lost 2 bases and J 5 bases, leaving 7 bases between the germline ends. The CDR3 here is CASSLATHNSPLHF. DNA of the CDR3: TGTGCCAGCAGTTTAGCCACACATAATTCACCCCTCCACTTT.

The chain joins TRBV9 to TRBJ2-1, with 16 bases identical to TRBD2. CDR3 length equals 14 residues. Trimming took 3 bases from V and 15 from J; bases not matched to a gene: 6. Germline V gives CDR1 SGDLS, CDR2 YYNGEE. The chain's CDR3 is CASSAGLAGGPLFF. The CDR3 DNA sequence: TGTGCCAGCAGCGCGGGACTAGCGGGGGGGCCTTTGTTCTTC.

V gene TRBV2 combines with J gene TRBJ2-1, with 12 bases identical to TRBD2. V gave up 5 bases and J gave up 6 bases; unmatched junction bases: 11. The CDR3 is 17 amino acids. Germline CDR1 SNHLY, CDR2 FYNNEI. This CDR3 is CASSLLGLAGFVNEQFF. The DNA of the CDR3 is TGTGCCAGCAGTCTCCTTGGACTAGCGGGATTTGTCAATGAGCAGTTCTTC.

The V gene is TRBV6-1, the J gene TRBJ2-7; perhaps TRBD1 as D (6 bases). Germline V lookup: CDR1 MNHNS, CDR2 SASEGT. The V end lost 8 bases, the J end lost 2 bases, and 16 bases lay between the germline ends. The CDR3 runs to 14 residues. The CDR3 reads CASVLTGMTYEQYF. The CDR3 bases are TGTGCCAGCGTGTTGACAGGTATGACCTACGAGCAGTACTTC.

This chain links TRBV6-1 with TRBJ2-7; D possibly corresponds to TRBD2 (6 bases). CDR3 size: 13 residues. The germline gives CDR1 MNHNS, CDR2 SASEGT. V was trimmed by 8 bases and J by 2 bases, leaving 13 bases between them. The CDR3 reads CASAPRGTYEQYF. The CDR3 DNA reads TGTGCCAGCGCCCCCCGGGGGACCTACGAGCAGTACTTC.

This clone appeared a few times. J is TRBJ2-1 and V is TRBV5-1; a weak D match, TRBD2 (6 bases). Between the trimmed V and J ends, which lost 0 bases and 0 bases, there was a span of 13 bases. From germline, CDR1 is SGHRS and CDR2 YFSETQ. CDR3 size: 17 residues. The CDR3 region is CASSLGSGGSSYNEQFF. In DNA, the CDR3 is TGCGCCAGCAGCTTGGGTTCTGGGGGGAGCTCCTACAATGAGCAGTTCTTC. The variable domain in full, completed from reference TRBV5-1 and TRBJ2-1, reads KAGVTQTPRYLIKTRGQQVTLSCSPISGHRSVSWYQQTPGQGLQFLFEYFSETQRNKGNFPGRFSGRQFSNSRSEMNVSTLELGDSALYLCASSLGSGGSSYNEQFFGPGTRLTVL.

This clone was counted a single time. V is TRBV11-2 and J is TRBJ1-1, with D perhaps matching TRBD1 (5 bases). This CDR3 is 13 amino acids long. CDR1 is SGHAT, CDR2 FQNNGV, per germline. Trimming took 1 base from V and 4 from J, leaving 7 bases between them. The CDR3 DNA sequence: TGTGCCAGCAGCTTAGCCAGGGCCACTGAAGCTTTCTTT. Protein: CASSLARATEAFF. Full variable domain (outside the CDR3, taken from reference TRBV11-2 and TRBJ1-1): EAGVAQSPRYKIIEKRQSVAFWCNPISGHATLYWYQQILGQGPKLLIQFQNNGVVDDSQLPKDRFSAERLKGVDSTLKIQPAKLEDSAVYLCASSLARATEAFFGQGTRLTVV.

The table lists this clone with a few counts. The chain employs TRBV27 and TRBJ2-5; TRBD1 is a possible D gene (9 bases). V lost 5 bases and J lost 4, with 26 bases in between. The CDR3 is 18 amino acids. The germline CDR1 and CDR2 sequences are MNHEY and SMNVEV (reference sequence). Here the CDR3 reads CASSLQWGQGREGETQYF. The DNA for the CDR3 is TGTGCCAGCAGTCTGCAGTGGGGACAGGGACGGGAGGGAGAGACCCAGTACTTC.

The chain is built from TRBV11-3 and TRBJ2-6; a weak D match, TRBD1 (6 bases). Trimming stripped 5 bases from V and 4 bases from J, with 15 bases between. Germline-derived CDR1 and CDR2 are SGHNT and YENEEA. This CDR3 has 16 residues. The CDR3 reads CASSASPGAGANVLTF. CDR3 DNA: TGTGCCAGCAGCGCGAGTCCAGGGGCAGGGGCCAACGTCCTGACTTTC.